This T cell receptor beta chain was recorded in a study of T cells in Graves' hyperthyroidism and ophthalmopathy. This clonotype has ten or more counts. It was RNA transcripts that yielded the amplified TCR beta CDR3 regions. First-round RT-PCR of the TCR CDR3 relied on the HTBI primer set. TCRdb reprocessed the multiplex PCR reads via MiXCR and lists one record per CDR3 protein. The sample records hundreds of thousands of distinct CDR3 sequences, roughly 40% being singletons. Germline V CDR1 and CDR2: LNHNV, YYDKDF (reference sequence). This CDR3 has 15 residues. With 5 bases removed from V and 0 bases from J, the gap between germline ends came to 13 bases. The diagnoses drew upon clinical symptoms, serum thyroxine and TRAb, thyroid ultrasound and orbital computed tomography.

This TCR came from a man younger than 35 with Graves' hyperthyroidism. Sequenced: blood. The rearrangement links TRBV15 to TRBJ1-1; D gene uncertain. In DNA, the CDR3 is TGTGCCACCAGCTTAAAGGACGGAATGAACACTGAAGCTTTCTTT. Its translation: CATSLKDGMNTEAFF.